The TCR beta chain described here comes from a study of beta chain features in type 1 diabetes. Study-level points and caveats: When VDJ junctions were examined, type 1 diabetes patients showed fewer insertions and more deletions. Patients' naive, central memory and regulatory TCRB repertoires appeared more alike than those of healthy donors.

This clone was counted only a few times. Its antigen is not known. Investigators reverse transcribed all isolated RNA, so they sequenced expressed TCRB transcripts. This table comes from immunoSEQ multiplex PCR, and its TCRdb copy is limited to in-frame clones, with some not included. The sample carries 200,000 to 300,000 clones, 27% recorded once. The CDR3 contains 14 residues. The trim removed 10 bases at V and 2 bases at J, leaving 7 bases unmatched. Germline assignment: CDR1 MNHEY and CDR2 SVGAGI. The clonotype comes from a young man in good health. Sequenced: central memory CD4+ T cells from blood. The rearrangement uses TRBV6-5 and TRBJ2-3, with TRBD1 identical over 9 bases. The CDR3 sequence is CATRDRVFTDTQYF. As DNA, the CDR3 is TGTGCCACCCGGGACAGGGTTTTCACAGATACGCAGTATTTT.